These 20 T cell receptor beta chains originate from one sample sequenced in a study of CD8 T cells in ankylosing spondylitis. Study-level points and caveats: A motif of 8 or 9 highly homologous TCR beta variants was seen as apparently characteristic of ankylosing spondylitis blood.

TCRdb re-analysed the 5' RACE reads in MiXCR, keeping a single row per CDR3 protein. Among around 390,000 distinct CDR3 sequences listed, around 22% were seen once. These TCRs' antigens remain unknown. The sequenced sample was blood, either unsorted or a sorted T cell fraction (not recorded which). Every receptor here comes from a male donor with ankylosing spondylitis.

The J gene is TRBJ2-3, the V gene TRBV5-6; tentatively, D is TRBD1 or TRBD2 (5 bases each). The CDR3 is made up of 14 amino acids. The V end lost 3 bases, the J end lost 2 bases, and 10 bases lay between the germline ends. In germline, CDR1 is SGHDT, CDR2 YYEEEE. Here the CDR3 reads CASSSTGPTDTQYF. CDR3 in DNA: TGTGCCAGCAGCTCTACGGGACCCACAGATACGCAGTATTTT.

This clonotype was detected a few times. This chain uses TRBV4-1 with TRBJ2-2, with a weak D call TRBD1 (5 bases). The ends were cut back, 0 bases at V and 6 bases at J, with 11 bases in the middle. Germline values: CDR1 MGHRA, CDR2 YSYEKL. The CDR3 consists of 15 residues. The CDR3 protein is CASSQDHRSAGELFF. The CDR3 coding sequence is TGCGCCAGCAGCCAAGATCACAGGTCAGCCGGGGAGCTGTTTTTT.

The J gene is TRBJ2-3, the V gene TRBV28; 7 nucleotides match TRBD2. From germline, CDR1 is MDHEN and CDR2 SYDVKM. CDR3 size: 16 residues. With V trimmed by 5 bases and J by 2 bases, 10 bases remained unmatched. As DNA, the CDR3 is TGTGCCAGCAGTCCACACTCCGGACTAGTCACAGATACGCAGTATTTT. Amino acids: CASSPHSGLVTDTQYF.

This clonotype appeared many times. The V call is TRBV5-1, the J call TRBJ1-4, with D possibly being TRBD1 (6 bases). Looked up from germline, CDR1 is SGHRS and CDR2 is YFSETQ. With 5 bases removed from V and 1 base from J, the gap between germline ends came to 12 bases. The CDR3 spans 15 residues. This CDR3 is CASSLQQGTNEKLFF. CDR3 DNA sequence: TGCGCCAGCAGTTTACAACAGGGAACTAATGAAAAACTGTTTTTT.

This clonotype was observed a few times. The V call is TRBV29-1, the J call TRBJ2-7; 11 bases match TRBD1. Germline V gene lookup returns CDR1 SQVTM and CDR2 ANQGSEA. Germline trimming cut 6 bases from V and 6 bases from J; bases unmatched to any gene: 10. The CDR3 sequence is 14 residues long. CDR3 region: CSVEKGTGGFEQYF. The CDR3 DNA follows: TGCAGCGTGGAGAAAGGGACAGGGGGATTCGAGCAGTACTTC.

The rearrangement joins TRBV30 to TRBJ2-3; possible D gene TRBD1, 5 bases. Trimming pared 1 base from V and 5 bases from J, leaving 13 bases between. The CDR3 has 14 residues. Looked up from germline, CDR1 is GTSNPN and CDR2 is SVGIG (reference sequence). This CDR3 reads CAWSEGAGKDTQYF. CDR3 nucleotides: TGTGCCTGGAGTGAAGGGGCAGGTAAAGATACGCAGTATTTT.

In its sample, this clonotype was seen many times. The chain uses TRBV12-3 or TRBV12-4 and TRBJ1-5; D is possibly TRBD1 (6 bases). Deletions cut 0 bases from V and 5 bases from J, with 11 bases between. The CDR3 consists of 15 residues. The chain's CDR3 is CASSLAQGRDQPQHF. The CDR3 DNA follows: TGTGCCAGCAGTTTAGCACAGGGCAGGGATCAGCCCCAGCATTTT.

This chain links TRBV6-6 with TRBJ2-7, with 8 bases that match TRBD1. The CDR3 is made up of 13 amino acids. Germline loops: CDR1 MNHNY, CDR2 SVGAGI (reference sequence). Losses at the gene ends were 8 bases for V and 3 bases for J; bases not matched to a gene: 6. CDR3 loop: CASALDRDYEQYF. As DNA, the CDR3 is TGTGCCAGCGCTCTGGACAGGGACTACGAGCAGTACTTC.

The V and J genes are TRBV29-1 and TRBJ2-2; weak D call: TRBD2 (5 bases). CDR1 SQVTM and CDR2 ANQGSEA come from the germline V gene. V lost 7 bases, J lost 6 bases, and 12 bases lay in between. The CDR3 has 12 residues. CDR3 sequence reads: CSAATNPGELFF. As DNA, the CDR3 is TGCAGCGCCGCGACTAACCCCGGGGAGCTGTTTTTT.

This clonotype occurred a few times. J is TRBJ2-2 and V is TRBV20-1; D not resolved. Germline-derived CDR1 and CDR2 are DFQATT and SNEGSKA (reference sequence). V lost 1 base to trimming and J lost 4 bases, with 13 bases between them. This CDR3 has 15 amino acids. The CDR3 nucleotides read TGCAGTGCTAGAGTAGGTGGGGTCGCCACCGGGGAGCTGTTTTTT. Residues: CSARVGGVATGELFF.

This clonotype has just one count. The chain uses TRBV12-3 or TRBV12-4 and TRBJ1-2; D unclear. V was shortened by 1 base and J by 6 bases, with 12 bases between the two germline ends. The CDR3 consists of 14 residues. This CDR3 reads CASSLVGLVHGYTF. CDR3 coding DNA: TGTGCCAGCAGTTTAGTAGGGTTGGTGCATGGCTACACCTTC.

This chain uses TRBV20-1 with TRBJ2-2, with D uncertain. Germline V gene data show CDR1 as DFQATT and CDR2 as SNEGSKA (reference sequence). Trimming took off 6 bases at V and 0 bases at J, with 8 bases between the two ends. The CDR3 is 13 residues long. CDR3 sequence (DNA): TGCAGTGCCCGACCCGCGAACACCGGGGAGCTGTTTTTT. It codes for CSARPANTGELFF.

This clonotype came up a few times. The chain combines TRBV5-1 with TRBJ1-5; D is possibly TRBD1 (6 bases). The length of the CDR3 is 14 residues. V lost 1 base and J 6 bases, leaving 11 bases between the germline ends. CDR1 SGHRS and CDR2 YFSETQ come from the germline V gene. The CDR3 here is CASSLTGSSQPQHF. The CDR3 region has the DNA TGCGCCAGCAGCTTGACAGGGTCCAGTCAGCCCCAGCATTTT.

This clonotype was observed a few times. The CDR3 sequence: CASSLVRGTTTDTQYF. In DNA form, the CDR3 reads TGCGCCAGCAGCTTGGTTCGTGGGACTACCACAGATACGCAGTATTTT. The V gene is TRBV5-1, the J gene TRBJ2-3; TRBD2 matches 7 bases. CDR1 SGHRS and CDR2 YFSETQ come from the germline V gene. With 0 bases clipped from V and 2 bases from J, the junction kept 6 bases outside the gene matches. The CDR3 has 16 residues.

This clonotype occurred a few times. The V and J genes are TRBV7-9 and TRBJ1-2; D gene ambiguous. The CDR3 runs to 15 residues. V lost 5 bases, J lost 2 bases, and 15 bases lay in between. In germline, CDR1 is SEHNR, CDR2 FQNEAQ (reference sequence). CDR3: CASSPGGALNYGYTF. CDR3 sequence (DNA): TGTGCCAGCAGCCCCGGTGGCGCCTTAAACTATGGCTACACCTTC.

The chain has TRBV6-1 and TRBJ2-1; TRBD1 agrees at 12 bases. This CDR3 comprises 15 residues. After removal of 5 bases from V and 7 bases from J, the junction contained 6 bases not matched to a gene. Germline CDR1 and CDR2: MNHNS and SASEGT. CDR3 in amino acids: CASSKPGQGANEQFF. The CDR3 DNA reads TGTGCCAGCAGTAAACCGGGACAGGGGGCGAATGAGCAGTTCTTC.

The rearrangement joins TRBV9 to TRBJ2-3; 8 bases agree with TRBD2. The length of the CDR3 is 17 residues. The V segment lost 1 base and the J segment 4 bases; nucleotides outside the gene matches: 11. In germline, CDR1 is SGDLS, CDR2 YYNGEE. CDR3 in DNA: TGTGCCAGCAGCGTACCCTCGGCGGGAGGTCTCGCAGATACGCAGTATTTT. Protein: CASSVPSAGGLADTQYF.

The chain employs TRBV20-1 and TRBJ1-1; D is unresolved. The germline V and J ends were trimmed by 6 bases and 1 base, with 9 bases remaining between them. This CDR3 spans 12 amino acids. Per germline, CDR1 DFQATT and CDR2 SNEGSKA (reference sequence). This CDR3 is CSASHGNTEAFF. DNA for the CDR3: TGCAGTGCGTCACACGGGAACACTGAAGCTTTCTTT.

This clonotype appeared a few times. This chain connects TRBV6-1 to TRBJ2-2; TRBD1 matches at 8 bases. Germline CDR1 MNHNS, CDR2 SASEGT. With 10 bases clipped from V and 0 bases from J, the junction kept 7 bases outside the gene matches. CDR3 size: 15 residues. CDR3 DNA sequence: TGTGCCACCAGGCCGGGACAGGCGAACACCGGGGAGCTGTTTTTT. It codes for CATRPGQANTGELFF.

Many counts were recorded for this clonotype. This chain uses TRBV5-1 with TRBJ2-1; no reliable D call. The germline V and J ends were trimmed by 2 bases and 0 bases, with 6 bases remaining between them. The CDR3 extends over 14 amino acids. Germline-derived CDR1 and CDR2 are SGHRS and YFSETQ. Here the CDR3 reads CASSFSHSYNEQFF. The CDR3 coding sequence is TGCGCCAGCAGCTTCTCACACTCCTACAATGAGCAGTTCTTC.